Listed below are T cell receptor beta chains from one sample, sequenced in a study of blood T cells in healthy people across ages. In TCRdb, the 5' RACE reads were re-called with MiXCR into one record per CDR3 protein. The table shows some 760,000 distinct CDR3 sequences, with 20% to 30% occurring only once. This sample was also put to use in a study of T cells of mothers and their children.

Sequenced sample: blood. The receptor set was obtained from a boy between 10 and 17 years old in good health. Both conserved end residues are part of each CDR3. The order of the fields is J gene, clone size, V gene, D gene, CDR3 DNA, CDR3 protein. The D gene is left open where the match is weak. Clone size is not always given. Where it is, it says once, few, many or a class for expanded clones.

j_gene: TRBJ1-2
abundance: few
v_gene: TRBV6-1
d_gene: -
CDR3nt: TGTGCCAGCACCCTTGGGGGACTCGAGGGCTACACCTTC
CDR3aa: CASTLGGLEGYTF

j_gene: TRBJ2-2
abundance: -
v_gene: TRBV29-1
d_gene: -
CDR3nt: TGCAGCGTTGTAATGAACACCGGGGAGCTGTTTTTT
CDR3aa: CSVVMNTGELFF

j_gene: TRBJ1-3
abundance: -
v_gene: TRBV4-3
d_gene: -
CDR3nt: TGCGCCAGCAGCTCTACTCTTTTCCAGGACACCATATATTTT
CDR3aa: CASSSTLFQDTIYF

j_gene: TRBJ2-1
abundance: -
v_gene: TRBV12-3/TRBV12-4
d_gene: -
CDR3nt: TGTGCCAGCAGTCCCTACGGTACGTCCTACAATGAGCAGTTCTTC
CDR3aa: CASSPYGTSYNEQFF

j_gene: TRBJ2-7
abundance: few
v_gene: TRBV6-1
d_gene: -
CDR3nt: TGTGCCAGCAGTGAAATCTGGGGGACGGCATCCTACGAGCAGTACTTC
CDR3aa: CASSEIWGTASYEQYF

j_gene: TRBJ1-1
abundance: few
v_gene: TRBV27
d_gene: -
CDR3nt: TGTGCCAGCAACCCGATGGGGCTGAACACTGAAGCTTCCTTT
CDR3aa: CASNPMGLNTEASF

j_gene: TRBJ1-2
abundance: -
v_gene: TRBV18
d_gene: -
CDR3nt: TGTGCCAGCTCACCACCAACTTCCTATGGCTACACCTTC
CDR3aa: CASSPPTSYGYTF

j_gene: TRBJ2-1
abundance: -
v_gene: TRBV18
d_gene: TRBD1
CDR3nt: TGTGCCAGCTCACAAGGACAGGGCTACAATGAGCAGTTCTTC
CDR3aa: CASSQGQGYNEQFF

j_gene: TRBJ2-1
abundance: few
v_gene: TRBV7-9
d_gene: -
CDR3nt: TGTGCCAGCAGCTTAGTTGGAAATGATGAGCAGTTCTTC
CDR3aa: CASSLVGNDEQFF

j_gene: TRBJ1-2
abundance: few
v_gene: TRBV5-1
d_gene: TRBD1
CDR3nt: TGCGCCAGCAGTGCGAGACAGGGGGACTCCTATGGCTACACCTTC
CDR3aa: CASSARQGDSYGYTF

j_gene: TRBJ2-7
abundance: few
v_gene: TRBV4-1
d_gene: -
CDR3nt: TGCGCCAGCAGCCAAGGCCCCGCTCCCTCCTACGAGCAGTACTTC
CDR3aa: CASSQGPAPSYEQYF

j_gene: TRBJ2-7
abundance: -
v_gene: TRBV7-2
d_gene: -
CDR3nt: TGTGCCAGCCACCAGGGTGGTAGGTCGTACGAGCAGTACTTC
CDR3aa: CASHQGGRSYEQYF

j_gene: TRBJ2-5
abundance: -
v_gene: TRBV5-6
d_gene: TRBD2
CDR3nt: TGTGCCAGCAGCCAAATAGGACTAGCGGGCCAAGAGACCCAGTACTTC
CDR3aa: CASSQIGLAGQETQYF

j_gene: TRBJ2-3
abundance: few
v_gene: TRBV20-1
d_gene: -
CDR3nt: TGCAGTGCTAGAGATCTCGAATGGGATTATAGCACAGATACGCAGTATTTT
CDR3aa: CSARDLEWDYSTDTQYF

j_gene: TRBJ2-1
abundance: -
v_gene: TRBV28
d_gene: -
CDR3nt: TGTGCCAGCACCCCTGGTAGCTCCTACAATGAGCAGTTCTTC
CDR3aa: CASTPGSSYNEQFF

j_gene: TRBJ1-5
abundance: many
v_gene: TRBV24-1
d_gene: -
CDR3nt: TGTGCCACCAGTGCCTTGGGGGGTCAGCCCCAGCATTTT
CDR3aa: CATSALGGQPQHF

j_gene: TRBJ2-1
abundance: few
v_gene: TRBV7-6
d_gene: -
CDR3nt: TGTGCCAGCAGCTTGGGTATCAGGGGCTCCTACAATGAGCAGTTCTTC
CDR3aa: CASSLGIRGSYNEQFF

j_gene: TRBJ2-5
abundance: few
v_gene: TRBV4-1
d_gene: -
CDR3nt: TGCGCCAGCAGCCAAGTCGGGTCAGGGCAAGAGACCCAGTACTTC
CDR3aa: CASSQVGSGQETQYF

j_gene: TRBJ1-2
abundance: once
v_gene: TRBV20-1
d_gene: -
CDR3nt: TGCAGTGCTAGACAAGGGGGGGCGCTTCGGGAAACCTTTGGCTACACCTTC
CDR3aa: CSARQGGALRETFGYTF

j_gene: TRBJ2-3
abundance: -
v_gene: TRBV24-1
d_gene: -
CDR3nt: TGTGCCACCAGTGATAAGGGCACAGATACGCAGTATTTT
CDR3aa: CATSDKGTDTQYF

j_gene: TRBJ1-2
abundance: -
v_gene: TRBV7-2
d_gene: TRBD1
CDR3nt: TGTGCCAGCAGCTTCGCGGGACAGGGGAGTGGCTACACCTTC
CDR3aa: CASSFAGQGSGYTF

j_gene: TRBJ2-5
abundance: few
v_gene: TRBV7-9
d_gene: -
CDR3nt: TGTGCCCGCAGCTTAGTCCAGGGCCTCCAAGAGACCCAGTACTTC
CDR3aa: CARSLVQGLQETQYF

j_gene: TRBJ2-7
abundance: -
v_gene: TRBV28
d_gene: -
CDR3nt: TGTGCCAGCAGTCGCTGGACGGCCTACGAGCAGTACTTC
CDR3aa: CASSRWTAYEQYF

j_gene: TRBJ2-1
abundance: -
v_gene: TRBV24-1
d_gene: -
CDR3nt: TGTGCCACCAGTAACCACAGGAAAAATAGTAACAATGAGCAGTTCTTC
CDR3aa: CATSNHRKNSNNEQFF

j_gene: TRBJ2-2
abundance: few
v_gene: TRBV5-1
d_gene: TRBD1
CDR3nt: TGCGCCAGCAGTCATCCGGGACAGACGAACACCGGGGAGCTGTTTTTT
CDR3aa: CASSHPGQTNTGELFF

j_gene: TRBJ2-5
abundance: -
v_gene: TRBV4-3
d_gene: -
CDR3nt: TGCGCCAGCAGCCAACCTGGTCGGTGGGAGACCCAGTACTTC
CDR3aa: CASSQPGRWETQYF

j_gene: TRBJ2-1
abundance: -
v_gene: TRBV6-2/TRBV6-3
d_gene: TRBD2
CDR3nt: TGTGCCAGCCAAATTACGGGAGGTTGGGATGAGCAGTTCTTC
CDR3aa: CASQITGGWDEQFF

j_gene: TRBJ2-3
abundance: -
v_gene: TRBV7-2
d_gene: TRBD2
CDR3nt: TGTGCCAGCAGCTTACGAGGACTAGCGGGGGGGCCCGATACGCAGTATTTT
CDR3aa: CASSLRGLAGGPDTQYF

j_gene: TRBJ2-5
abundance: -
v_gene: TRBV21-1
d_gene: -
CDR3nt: TGTGCCAGCAGCAAAGCGGTTTTATCCGGGACAGGACCCGCACAAGAGACCCAGTGCTTC
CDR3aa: CASSKAVLSGTGPAQETQCF

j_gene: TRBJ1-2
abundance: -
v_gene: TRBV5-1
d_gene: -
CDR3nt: TGCGCCAGCAGCTGGGACAATAACTATGGCTACACCTTC
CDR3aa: CASSWDNNYGYTF

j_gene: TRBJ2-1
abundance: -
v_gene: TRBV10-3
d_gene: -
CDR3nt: TGTGCCATCAGTGAGTCCGGGCTAACCTACAATGAGCAGTTCTTC
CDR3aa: CAISESGLTYNEQFF

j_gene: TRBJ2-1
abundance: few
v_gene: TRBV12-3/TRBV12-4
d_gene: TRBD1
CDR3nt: TGTGCCAGCAGCCCGGGACAGGGGCTGCCGGAGCAGTTCTTC
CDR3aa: CASSPGQGLPEQFF

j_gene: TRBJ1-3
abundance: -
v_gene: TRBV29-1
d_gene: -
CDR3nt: TGCAGCGTTGCGGTATTAACTGGAAACACCATATATTTT
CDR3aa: CSVAVLTGNTIYF

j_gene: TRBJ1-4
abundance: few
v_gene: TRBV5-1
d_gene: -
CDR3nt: TGCGCCAGCAGCTTGGATGCGGGGGATGGGCATGAAAAACTGTTTTTT
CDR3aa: CASSLDAGDGHEKLFF

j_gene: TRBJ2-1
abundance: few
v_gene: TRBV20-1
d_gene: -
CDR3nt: TGCAGTGCCGCACTAGCCGATGAGCAGTTCTTC
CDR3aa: CSAALADEQFF

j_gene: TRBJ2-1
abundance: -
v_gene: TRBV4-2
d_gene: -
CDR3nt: TGTGCCAGCAGCCAAGATCCTGCGAGGGGGGCGCCCTACAATGAGCAGTTCTTC
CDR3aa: CASSQDPARGAPYNEQFF

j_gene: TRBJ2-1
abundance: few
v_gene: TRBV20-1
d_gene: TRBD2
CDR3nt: TGCAGTGCAACCCATGGCGGGACTAGCGGAAGTGAGCAGTTCTTC
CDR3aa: CSATHGGTSGSEQFF

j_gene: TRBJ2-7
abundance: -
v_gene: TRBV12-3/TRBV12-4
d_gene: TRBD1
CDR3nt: TGTGCCGGCAGACCGGGACAGTCTTACGAGCAGTACTTC
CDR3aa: CAGRPGQSYEQYF

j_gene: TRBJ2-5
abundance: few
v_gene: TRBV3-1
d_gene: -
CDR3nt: TGTGCCAGCAGCCAAGAGGGGAGGGAGACCCAGTACTTC
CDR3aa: CASSQEGRETQYF

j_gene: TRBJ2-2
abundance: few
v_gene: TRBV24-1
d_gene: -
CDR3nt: TGTGCCACCAGTGATTTGGGGGTCGGGGAGCTGTTTTTT
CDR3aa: CATSDLGVGELFF